These 3 T cell receptor beta chains share one sample of origin, sequenced in a study of blood T cell repertoires in COVID-19. Profiling relied on immunoSEQ multiplex PCR, and the TCRdb table lists in-frame clones only, not all of them. This sample carries 250,000 to 300,000 clones, 81% of them seen once, and the ten largest clones take about 3.2%. Specimen: peripheral blood. These receptors all come from a woman in her sixties or seventies with active or convalescent COVID-19.

The genes are TRBV10-3 and TRBJ2-1; 7 bases match TRBD2. Germline assignment: CDR1 ENHRY and CDR2 SYGVKD. CDR3 length: 14 amino acids. V was pared by 4 bases and J by 3 bases, with 3 bases of the junction left unmatched. CDR3 sequence: CAISVAGDYNEQFF. The CDR3 coding sequence is TGTGCCATCAGTGTGGCGGGGGACTACAATGAGCAGTTCTTC.

Regarding this clone: In the same sample, other DNA sequences code for this CDR3. The gene calls are TRBV19 and TRBJ2-5; tentative D call: TRBD2 (7 bases). Per germline, CDR1 LNHDA and CDR2 SQIVND (reference sequence). Between the trimmed V and J ends, which lost 3 bases and 5 bases, there was a span of 10 bases. The CDR3 has 13 residues. The CDR3 coding sequence is TGTGCCAGTAGTATCGGGGGGCGGGAGACCCAGTACTTC. Translation gives CASSIGGRETQYF. The complete variable domain, with remaining parts taken from reference TRBV19 and TRBJ2-5, reads DGGITQSPKYLFRKEGQNVTLSCEQNLNHDAMYWYRQDPGQGLRLIYYSQIVNDFQKGDIAEGYSVSREKKESFPLTVTSAQKNPTAFYLCASSIGGRETQYFGPGTRLLVL.

V is TRBV3-1 (or the pseudogene TRBV3-2) and J is TRBJ2-2; D is unresolved. This CDR3 region has 16 residues. V was cut by 0 bases and J by 3 bases, with 11 bases left in between. Germline V CDR1 and CDR2: LGHDT, YNNKEL (reference sequence). CDR3 loop: CASSQESLSYTGELFF. As DNA, the CDR3 is TGTGCCAGCAGCCAAGAATCTCTTTCTTACACCGGGGAGCTGTTTTTT.